This T cell receptor (beta chain) was captured in a study of blood T cell repertoires in COVID-19. On the study more broadly: The samples span acute and convalescent COVID-19 from the United States, Italy and Spain. In each case, the material was cDNA or gDNA derived from T cells, B-cell-depleted T cells, or PBMCs.

Sequencing was performed with immunoSEQ multiplex PCR; in TCRdb, only in-frame clones are kept and a portion is missing. This sample has 95,000 to 150,000 clones; more than 70% occur once, and the top ten carry approximately 1.2%. This clone turned up a few times. The junction had 7 bases not matched to a gene; V was cut back by 1 base and J by 7 bases. Germline CDR1 reads LNHDA; CDR2 reads SQIVND (reference sequence). The CDR3 sequence is 15 residues long. The TCR sequence derives from a woman older than 75 with acute or convalescent COVID-19. The sequencing input was peripheral blood. V usage is TRBV19 and J usage is TRBJ1-5; 7 nucleotides match TRBD1. The CDR3 spells CASSIARGRGQPQHF. The CDR3 DNA follows: TGTGCCAGTAGTATAGCGAGGGGGCGCGGGCAGCCCCAGCATTTT.